These T cell receptor beta chains were read from a single sample in a study of Graves' ophthalmopathy and Graves' hyperthyroidism. MiXCR, applied by TCRdb to the multiplex PCR reads, yields one record per CDR3 protein. Among approximately 210,000 distinct CDR3 sequences listed, roughly 21% were seen once. The sequenced sample was peripheral blood. The receptors stem from a woman in her forties or fifties with Graves' ophthalmopathy. Each CDR3 is given with its conserved first and last residue. Each record gives: D gene, J gene, V gene, clone size, CDR3 DNA, CDR3 protein. The D gene is left open where the match is weak. The listing skips clone size in some rows; elsewhere it reads once, few, many or a size class.

d_call: -
j_call: TRBJ1-3
v_call: TRBV30
clone_size: many
cdr3_nt: TGTGCCTGGAGATATGAGGGGAGGAGCACCATATATTTT
cdr3_aa: CAWRYEGRSTIYF

d_call: -
j_call: TRBJ1-3
v_call: TRBV27
clone_size: many
cdr3_nt: TGTGCCAGCAGTTCCCCGCCGGGTCCTGGAAACACCATATATTTT
cdr3_aa: CASSSPPGPGNTIYF

d_call: TRBD1
j_call: TRBJ2-7
v_call: TRBV5-1
clone_size: many
cdr3_nt: TGCGCCAGCAGCTGGAGCCGGGACAGTTTCTCCTACGAGCAGTACTTC
cdr3_aa: CASSWSRDSFSYEQYF

d_call: -
j_call: TRBJ2-5
v_call: TRBV18
clone_size: many
cdr3_nt: TGTGCCAGCTCACACCTCGGGTCGAAGGGGGCCCAGTACTTC
cdr3_aa: CASSHLGSKGAQYF

d_call: TRBD1
j_call: TRBJ2-7
v_call: TRBV6-5
clone_size: many
cdr3_nt: TGTGCCAGCAGTAGGCCCGGGACAGGGGGCTACGAGCAGTACTTC
cdr3_aa: CASSRPGTGGYEQYF

d_call: TRBD2
j_call: TRBJ2-5
v_call: TRBV12-3/TRBV12-4
clone_size: -
cdr3_nt: TGTGCCAGCAGTAGGGACTACGGGGAGACCCAGTACTTC
cdr3_aa: CASSRDYGETQYF

d_call: -
j_call: TRBJ1-5
v_call: TRBV9
clone_size: many
cdr3_nt: TGTGCCAGCAGCGTAGAGGGGGACCCAAATCAGCCCCAGCATTTT
cdr3_aa: CASSVEGDPNQPQHF

d_call: TRBD2
j_call: TRBJ2-7
v_call: TRBV12-3/TRBV12-4
clone_size: -
cdr3_nt: TGTGCCAGCAGCTTGACTAGCGGGAGCTCTTGGTACGAGCAGTACTTC
cdr3_aa: CASSLTSGSSWYEQYF

d_call: -
j_call: TRBJ1-2
v_call: TRBV20-1
clone_size: many
cdr3_nt: TGCAGTGCTAGATGGGGGGTTGCCTATGGCTACACCTTC
cdr3_aa: CSARWGVAYGYTF

d_call: -
j_call: TRBJ1-5
v_call: TRBV5-1
clone_size: many
cdr3_nt: TGCGCCAGCAGCTACTGGGGTCCGGGGCCCCAGCATTTT
cdr3_aa: CASSYWGPGPQHF

d_call: -
j_call: TRBJ1-1
v_call: TRBV3-1
clone_size: many
cdr3_nt: TGTGCCAGCAGCCAAGAGCTAATGGCGGCCACTGAAGCTTTCTTT
cdr3_aa: CASSQELMAATEAFF

d_call: -
j_call: TRBJ2-5
v_call: TRBV3-1
clone_size: -
cdr3_nt: TGTGCCAGCAGCAAACTAAAGATGGAGACCCAGTACTTC
cdr3_aa: CASSKLKMETQYF

d_call: -
j_call: TRBJ1-5
v_call: TRBV19
clone_size: many
cdr3_nt: TGTGCCAGTAGTCCTGGGACATATGATGGCAATCAGCCCCAGCATTTT
cdr3_aa: CASSPGTYDGNQPQHF

d_call: -
j_call: TRBJ2-5
v_call: TRBV6-1
clone_size: many
cdr3_nt: TGTGCCAGCAGTCCGGGACTAGAGACCCAGTACTTC
cdr3_aa: CASSPGLETQYF

d_call: TRBD2
j_call: TRBJ2-7
v_call: TRBV28
clone_size: -
cdr3_nt: TGTGCCAGCAGTTTAGTGCTAGCGGGAGGGCCAATCTACGAGCAGTACTTC
cdr3_aa: CASSLVLAGGPIYEQYF

d_call: -
j_call: TRBJ2-5
v_call: TRBV7-2
clone_size: many
cdr3_nt: TGTGCCAGCAGGTCTAACGTCGGAGGGTGGGAGACCCAGTACTTC
cdr3_aa: CASRSNVGGWETQYF

d_call: -
j_call: TRBJ1-6
v_call: TRBV6-5
clone_size: many
cdr3_nt: TGTGCCAGCAGTTACTCAGGACGGTCCTCCTATAATTCACCCCTCCACTTT
cdr3_aa: CASSYSGRSSYNSPLHF

d_call: -
j_call: TRBJ1-5
v_call: TRBV28
clone_size: few
cdr3_nt: TGTGCCAGCAAGGAGTACTATAGCAATCAGCCCCAGCATTTT
cdr3_aa: CASKEYYSNQPQHF

d_call: -
j_call: TRBJ1-5
v_call: TRBV6-2/TRBV6-3
clone_size: few
cdr3_nt: TGTGCCAGCGGGCAGGACAATCAGCCCCAGCATTTT
cdr3_aa: CASGQDNQPQHF

d_call: TRBD2
j_call: TRBJ2-7
v_call: TRBV19
clone_size: -
cdr3_nt: TGTGCCAGTAGTATAGAGGCGAGGACTAGCGGGTACGAGCAGTACTTC
cdr3_aa: CASSIEARTSGYEQYF

d_call: -
j_call: TRBJ1-2
v_call: TRBV7-3
clone_size: many
cdr3_nt: TGTGCCAGCAGCTCGCTGACAGGAGCAAACTATGGCTACACCTTC
cdr3_aa: CASSSLTGANYGYTF

d_call: -
j_call: TRBJ2-7
v_call: TRBV9
clone_size: -
cdr3_nt: TGTGCCAGCAGCGGATTGAGCGGTTCCAACCCCTACGAGCAGTACTTC
cdr3_aa: CASSGLSGSNPYEQYF

d_call: -
j_call: TRBJ1-6
v_call: TRBV15
clone_size: many
cdr3_nt: TGTGCCACCAGCAGAGATCTCAGGGAGGGTTCACCCCTCCACTTT
cdr3_aa: CATSRDLREGSPLHF

d_call: TRBD1
j_call: TRBJ2-7
v_call: TRBV9
clone_size: many
cdr3_nt: TGTGCCAGCAGCCCCCGGGACAGAACCTACGAGCAGTACTTC
cdr3_aa: CASSPRDRTYEQYF

d_call: TRBD1
j_call: TRBJ1-1
v_call: TRBV12-3/TRBV12-4
clone_size: many
cdr3_nt: TGTGCCAGCAGCTACGGGACAGGGGATCTCGTGATGGCTTTCTTT
cdr3_aa: CASSYGTGDLVMAFF

d_call: -
j_call: TRBJ1-1
v_call: TRBV18
clone_size: -
cdr3_nt: TGTGCCAGCTCACCAACAGCCGGGATACAAGCTTTCTTT
cdr3_aa: CASSPTAGIQAFF

d_call: -
j_call: TRBJ1-1
v_call: TRBV7-9
clone_size: many
cdr3_nt: TGTGCCAGCAGCAAGGAAACAGTGAACACTGAAGCTTTCTTT
cdr3_aa: CASSKETVNTEAFF

d_call: -
j_call: TRBJ2-5
v_call: TRBV11-2
clone_size: few
cdr3_nt: TGTGCCAGCAGCTTAGGACCCCCTACCGGGGGACAAGAGACCCAGTACTTC
cdr3_aa: CASSLGPPTGGQETQYF

d_call: TRBD2
j_call: TRBJ2-5
v_call: TRBV6-2/TRBV6-3
clone_size: -
cdr3_nt: TGTGCCAGCAGCCCCCGCGGGGGGGGAAACCAAGAGACCCAGTACTTC
cdr3_aa: CASSPRGGGNQETQYF

d_call: TRBD1
j_call: TRBJ1-6
v_call: TRBV7-3
clone_size: many
cdr3_nt: TGTGCCAGCAGTGAGACAGGGGTCAGGAATTCACCCCTCCACTTT
cdr3_aa: CASSETGVRNSPLHF

d_call: TRBD1
j_call: TRBJ1-2
v_call: TRBV6-1
clone_size: many
cdr3_nt: TGTGCCAGCAGTCAGACAGGGTCCTATGGCTACACCTTC
cdr3_aa: CASSQTGSYGYTF

d_call: -
j_call: TRBJ1-1
v_call: TRBV7-3
clone_size: many
cdr3_nt: TGTGCCAGCAGTTTAAGCAGGAACACTGAAGCTTTCTTT
cdr3_aa: CASSLSRNTEAFF

d_call: TRBD1
j_call: TRBJ2-7
v_call: TRBV6-5
clone_size: many
cdr3_nt: TGTGCCAGCAGTTACGGACAGGGGACCTACGAGCAGTACTTC
cdr3_aa: CASSYGQGTYEQYF

d_call: -
j_call: TRBJ1-1
v_call: TRBV6-1
clone_size: many
cdr3_nt: TGTGCCAGCAGCGAGACATGGGGACACGCTGAAGCTTTCTTT
cdr3_aa: CASSETWGHAEAFF

d_call: -
j_call: TRBJ2-7
v_call: TRBV7-3
clone_size: many
cdr3_nt: TGTGCCAGCAGCGCCAAACGAAAGCCAACCCCCTGGGCGGGCGAGCAGTACTTC
cdr3_aa: CASSAKRKPTPWAGEQYF

d_call: -
j_call: TRBJ1-1
v_call: TRBV3-1
clone_size: many
cdr3_nt: TGTGCCAGCAGCCAATCCAGGAACACTGAAGCTTTCTTT
cdr3_aa: CASSQSRNTEAFF

d_call: TRBD2
j_call: TRBJ2-5
v_call: TRBV6-4
clone_size: many
cdr3_nt: TGTGCCAGCCGGCGCGGGATTACCAGTCCGGGACTAGCGGGAGGACGCCAAGAGACCCAGTACTTC
cdr3_aa: CASRRGITSPGLAGGRQETQYF

d_call: -
j_call: TRBJ1-2
v_call: TRBV5-1
clone_size: many
cdr3_nt: TGCGCCAGCAGCTTGGACGCAGGCAGCTATGGCTACACCTTC
cdr3_aa: CASSLDAGSYGYTF

d_call: -
j_call: TRBJ1-2
v_call: TRBV6-5
clone_size: once
cdr3_nt: TGTGCCAGCAGTTACGCCTCCGGGACAACCAACTATGGCTACACCTTC
cdr3_aa: CASSYASGTTNYGYTF

d_call: -
j_call: TRBJ2-7
v_call: TRBV5-1
clone_size: -
cdr3_nt: TGCGCCAGCAGCTTGCAGGGTGGGGCCTACGGGCAGTACTTC
cdr3_aa: CASSLQGGAYGQYF

d_call: -
j_call: TRBJ2-2
v_call: TRBV2
clone_size: many
cdr3_nt: TGTGCCAGCAGATTTGGAGAGAACACCGGGGAGCTGTTTTTT
cdr3_aa: CASRFGENTGELFF

d_call: -
j_call: TRBJ2-3
v_call: TRBV6-5
clone_size: many
cdr3_nt: TGTGCCAGCAGTTACAGTATGGGTACATCTCCAGATACGCAGTATTTT
cdr3_aa: CASSYSMGTSPDTQYF

d_call: -
j_call: TRBJ2-7
v_call: TRBV6-1
clone_size: many
cdr3_nt: TGTGCCAGCACCTACGGGGGGCAGAACTACGAGCAGTACTTC
cdr3_aa: CASTYGGQNYEQYF

d_call: TRBD2
j_call: TRBJ2-5
v_call: TRBV15
clone_size: many
cdr3_nt: TGTGCCACCAGCAGCGATCGGGGACTAGCGAATGAACAAGAGACCCAGTACTTC
cdr3_aa: CATSSDRGLANEQETQYF